A single sample gave rise to the 23 T cell receptor beta chains below, sequenced in a study of blood T cell repertoires in COVID-19. Using immunoSEQ multiplex PCR, the repertoire was profiled, and TCRdb retains in-frame clones only, with some absent. The sample comprises approximately 200,000 clones, roughly 77% of which are singletons, and approximately 12% rests with the top ten. The source material was peripheral blood. The source is an elderly woman with COVID-19, enrolled during active disease.

The rearrangement joins TRBV6-5 to TRBJ2-5; 10 bases fit TRBD1. The V gene end was trimmed by 6 bases and the J gene end by 6 bases; junction bases not matched to a gene: 10. The germline V gene encodes CDR1 MNHEY and CDR2 SVGAGI. This CDR3 has 15 amino acids. In nucleotides, the CDR3 is TGTGCCAGCAGCCTCGGACAGGGGGGGGGAAAGACCCAGTACTTC. Protein: CASSLGQGGGKTQYF.

The rearrangement joins TRBV4-1 to TRBJ2-5; D may be TRBD2 (6 bases). The V end lost 4 bases, the J end lost 0 bases, and 15 bases lay between the germline ends. CDR3 length: 16 amino acids. CDR1 is MGHRA and CDR2 is YSYEKL in the germline V gene. The CDR3 DNA sequence: TGCGCCAGCAGCCTACTCCCTAGCGCATACCAAGAGACCCAGTACTTC. As protein: CASSLLPSAYQETQYF.

The chain couples TRBV3-1 (or the pseudogene TRBV3-2) to TRBJ1-1; possible D gene TRBD1, 5 bases. CDR1 LGHDT and CDR2 YNNKEL come from the germline V gene (reference sequence). The length of the CDR3 is 12 residues. The V end was cut by 4 bases, the J end by 8 bases, with 11 bases between. The CDR3, as DNA: TGTGCCAGCAGCCTTTGGCAGGGAGAAGCTTTCTTT. Its translation is CASSLWQGEAFF.

The chain couples TRBV6-5 to TRBJ2-1; the match to TRBD2 covers 9 bases. This CDR3 region has 16 residues. In germline, CDR1 is MNHEY, CDR2 SVGAGI. Trimming at V came to 1 base and at J to 6 bases, leaving 7 bases not matched to a gene. CDR3 in DNA: TGTGCCAGCAGTTACTTAGCGGGAGCCATAGTCAATGAGCAGTTCTTC. Translation: CASSYLAGAIVNEQFF.

This chain links TRBV27 with TRBJ2-7, with 8 bases matching TRBD2. After removal of 6 bases from V and 3 bases from J, the junction contained 4 bases not matched to a gene. The CDR3 spans 13 residues. In germline, CDR1 is MNHEY, CDR2 SMNVEV (reference sequence). For the CDR3, the DNA is TGTGCCAGCAGCAGCGGGGGCCTCTACGAGCAGTACTTC. It translates to CASSSGGLYEQYF.

V is TRBV7-6 and J is TRBJ1-6; 8 nucleotides line up with TRBD1. The V and J ends lost 1 base and 6 bases, in that order; junction bases with no gene match: 8. Germline CDR1 reads SGHVS; CDR2 reads FNYEAQ. This CDR3 has 17 residues. The CDR3 DNA reads as TGTGCCAGCAGCTTAGTTGGTCGACAGGGGTCTAATTCACCCCTCCACTTT. It codes for CASSLVGRQGSNSPLHF.

The V and J genes are TRBV6-6 and TRBJ2-1; no definite D call. The V gene's germline CDR1 is MNHNY and CDR2 SVGAGI (reference sequence). Trimming left V 6 bases short and J 4 bases short, with 4 bases between. The CDR3 length is 11 residues. Here the CDR3 DNA reads TGTGCCAGCAGCCCTTACAATGAGCAGTTCTTC. It is translated as CASSPYNEQFF.

This chain uses TRBV9 with TRBJ1-2, with TRBD1 as a possible D gene (6 bases). CDR3 length: 13 amino acids. Germline loops: CDR1 SGDLS, CDR2 YYNGEE. The V end lost 6 bases, the J end lost 2 bases, and 11 bases lay between the germline ends. CDR3 sequence: CASNKQGNYGYTF. The CDR3 coding sequence is TGTGCCAGCAACAAACAGGGAAACTATGGCTACACCTTC.

The chain employs TRBV7-3 and TRBJ2-5; 8 bases map to TRBD1. The CDR3 covers 14 residues. J was trimmed by 5 bases and V by 3 bases; bases with no gene match: 5. Germline CDR1 and CDR2: SGHTA and FQGTGA. The CDR3 sequence is CASSLGRGHETQYF. In nucleotides, the CDR3 is TGTGCCAGCAGCTTGGGCAGGGGGCATGAGACCCAGTACTTC. The whole variable domain, filled in from reference TRBV7-3 and TRBJ2-5, reads GAGVSQTPSNKVTEKGKYVELRCDPISGHTALYWYRQSLGQGPEFLIYFQGTGAADDSGLPNDRFFAVRPEGSVSTLKIQRTERGDSAVYLCASSLGRGHETQYFGPGTRLLVL.

The J gene is TRBJ1-2, the V gene TRBV20-1; D uncertain. Germline V gives CDR1 DFQATT, CDR2 SNEGSKA (reference sequence). The CDR3 is made up of 12 amino acids. V gave up 3 bases and J gave up 2 bases, with 7 bases separating them. The CDR3 is CSASVLNYGYTF. In DNA, the CDR3 is TGCAGTGCTAGTGTCCTAAACTATGGCTACACCTTC.

The chain uses TRBV28 and TRBJ1-1, with D possibly being TRBD1 (5 bases). This CDR3 has 12 residues. Per the germline V gene, CDR1 is MDHEN and CDR2 is SYDVKM. V shed 5 bases and J shed 1 base, with 5 bases lying between them. The CDR3 here is CASSRGNTEAFF. The DNA for the CDR3 is TGTGCCAGCAGTAGGGGGAACACTGAAGCTTTCTTT.

This sequence joins TRBV6-6 and TRBJ2-7; D may be TRBD1 (5 bases). The V gene lost 1 base and the J gene lost 8 bases, with 6 bases spanning the gap. This CDR3 has 11 amino acids. Germline values: CDR1 MNHNY, CDR2 SVGAGI (reference sequence). The CDR3 loop reads CASSYLGQQYF. The CDR3 DNA is TGTGCCAGCAGTTACTTGGGGCAGCAGTACTTC.

The rearrangement links TRBV2 to TRBJ1-5; TRBD1 matches 10 bases. Trimming took 5 bases from V and 3 from J; bases not matched to a gene: 7. Germline CDR1 SNHLY, CDR2 FYNNEI. This CDR3 is built from 16 residues. CDR3 sequence (DNA): TGTGCCAGCAGTTCCGGGACAGGGGCCTACAATCAGCCCCAGCATTTT. It translates to CASSSGTGAYNQPQHF.

The V gene is TRBV18, the J gene TRBJ1-4, with no clear D. V shed 5 bases and J shed 8 bases, with 6 bases lying between them. Germline V gene sequence: CDR1 KGHSH, CDR2 LQKENI. The CDR3 has 11 residues. Here the CDR3 DNA reads TGTGCCAGCTCAGTTCAGGAAAAACTGTTTTTT. Protein: CASSVQEKLFF.

The V and J genes are TRBV4-1 and TRBJ2-7; D may be TRBD1 (5 bases). Trimming shortened V by 0 bases and J by 3 bases, and 21 bases separated the two germline ends. The CDR3 runs to 18 residues. Germline lookup yields CDR1 MGHRA and CDR2 YSYEKL. The CDR3 sequence is CASSQDLSHRTIDYEQYF. The DNA for the CDR3 is TGCGCCAGCAGCCAAGATCTTAGTCATCGGACAATCGACTACGAGCAGTACTTC.

The V call is TRBV4-2, the J call TRBJ2-5; 13 nucleotides match TRBD2. The CDR3 consists of 17 residues. Germline CDR1 LGHNA, CDR2 YNFKEQ. V lost 5 bases and J lost 5; bases outside the gene matches: 11. For the CDR3, the DNA is TGTGCCAGCAGCATGGGACTAGCGGGAAGTTCTTGGGAGACCCAGTACTTC. It encodes CASSMGLAGSSWETQYF.

This chain uses TRBV4-1 with TRBJ2-7; weak D call: TRBD2 (6 bases). This CDR3 contains 16 residues. Germline loops: CDR1 MGHRA, CDR2 YSYEKL. Deletions cut 0 bases from V and 3 bases from J, with 15 bases between. The CDR3 here is CASSQDPGVKSYEQYF. As DNA, the CDR3 is TGCGCCAGCAGCCAAGACCCGGGGGTGAAAAGCTACGAGCAGTACTTC.

This rearrangement joins TRBV7-9 to TRBJ1-2; D perhaps matches TRBD1 (5 bases). Germline values: CDR1 SEHNR, CDR2 FQNEAQ (reference sequence). The CDR3 totals 15 residues. The V end lost 3 bases, the J end lost 4 bases, and 15 bases lay between the germline ends. The CDR3 DNA is TGTGCCAGCAGCTTGGGGGGTGCGGGTAGCTATGGCTACACCTTC. Translating it yields CASSLGGAGSYGYTF.

This rearrangement joins TRBV30 to TRBJ2-5; 11 nucleotides line up with TRBD1. The CDR3 consists of 16 residues. V shed 0 bases and J 4 bases; nucleotides not matched to a gene: 7. Germline assignment: CDR1 GTSNPN and CDR2 SVGIG (reference sequence). The CDR3 DNA is TGTGCCTGGAGTGTACATAGGACAGGGGGCAGAGAGACCCAGTACTTC. Its protein product is CAWSVHRTGGRETQYF. Complete variable domain (other parts from reference TRBV30 and TRBJ2-5): SQTIHQWPATLVQPVGSPLSLECTVEGTSNPNLYWYRQAAGRGLQLLFYSVGIGQISSEVPQNLSASRPQDRQFILSSKKLLLSDSGFYLCAWSVHRTGGRETQYFGPGTRLLVL.

The rearrangement links TRBV27 to TRBJ2-1, with a tentative D call TRBD2 (6 bases). CDR1 MNHEY and CDR2 SMNVEV come from the germline V gene (reference sequence). Between the trimmed V and J ends, which lost 3 bases and 7 bases, there was a span of 13 bases. There are 14 residues in the CDR3. CDR3 in DNA: TGTGCCAGCAGTTTTTCGGGGGTCCTAAATGAGCAGTTCTTC. Residues: CASSFSGVLNEQFF.

The chain is built from TRBV5-5 and TRBJ2-6, with 7 bases fitting TRBD1. This CDR3 region has 19 residues. Trimming at V came to 0 bases and at J to 1 base, leaving 10 bases not matched to a gene. The V gene's germline CDR1 is SGHKS and CDR2 YYEKEE (reference sequence). CDR3 sequence: CASSLAVDRVYSGANVLTF. In nucleotides, the CDR3 is TGTGCCAGCAGCTTGGCCGTAGACAGGGTATATTCTGGGGCCAACGTCCTGACTTTC. The variable domain in full, with the rest retrieved from reference TRBV5-5 and TRBJ2-6, is DAGVTQSPTHLIKTRGQQVTLRCSPISGHKSVSWYQQVLGQGPQFIFQYYEKEERGRGNFPDRFSARQFPNYSSELNVNALLLGDSALYLCASSLAVDRVYSGANVLTFGAGSRLTVL.

J is TRBJ2-1 and V is TRBV5-1; 9 bases match TRBD1. Germline V CDR1 and CDR2: SGHRS, YFSETQ. The trim removed 4 bases at V and 3 bases at J, leaving 17 bases unmatched. CDR3 length: 19 residues. The CDR3 sequence is CASSPFPVDRGANYNEQFF. The CDR3 DNA sequence: TGCGCCAGCAGCCCCTTCCCCGTCGACAGGGGGGCGAACTACAATGAGCAGTTCTTC.

The V call is TRBV12-3 or TRBV12-4, the J call TRBJ2-5; weak D call: TRBD1 (5 bases). V lost 5 bases to trimming and J lost 1 base, with 5 bases between them. The CDR3 consists of 12 residues. The CDR3 sequence: CASSRGQETQYF. CDR3 bases: TGTGCCAGCAGTAGGGGCCAAGAGACCCAGTACTTC.